A selection of T cell receptor beta chains follows, all from one sample in a study of OX40 agonist ivuxolimab in advanced cancers. Assay used: immunoSEQ multiplex PCR; TCRdb lists only in-frame clones, some missing. There are approximately 64,000 clones in the sample; about 85% occur only once, and under 0.75% lies in the top ten. The sequencing used CD4+ or CD8+ T cells sorted from blood, collected in a trial of the OX40 agonist ivuxolimab. The source is an adult with an advanced solid tumor such as melanoma, head and neck, liver or kidney cancer. Both conserved end residues are part of each CDR3. A D gene is named only where the DNA matches it firmly.

d_call: -; j_call: TRBJ2-3; v_call: TRBV29-1; cdr3_aa: CSVRETDTQYF
d_call: -; j_call: TRBJ2-2; v_call: TRBV2; cdr3_aa: CASGSAGTGELFF
d_call: -; j_call: TRBJ1-5; v_call: TRBV7-2; cdr3_aa: CASSPISGWPQHF
d_call: TRBD2; j_call: TRBJ2-7; v_call: TRBV7-2; cdr3_aa: CASSSTSGRLYEQYF
d_call: -; j_call: TRBJ2-5; v_call: TRBV19; cdr3_aa: CASSMLGTPQETQYF
d_call: TRBD2; j_call: TRBJ2-7; v_call: TRBV18; cdr3_aa: CASSPRGLADYEQYF
d_call: -; j_call: TRBJ2-5; v_call: TRBV28; cdr3_aa: CASSEQGRETQYF
d_call: TRBD1; j_call: TRBJ2-5; v_call: TRBV6-1; cdr3_aa: CASSMTGVEETQYF
d_call: TRBD2; j_call: TRBJ2-7; v_call: TRBV6-5; cdr3_aa: CASSQPTSVKYF
d_call: -; j_call: TRBJ2-5; v_call: TRBV7-9; cdr3_aa: CASSLAQQETQYF
d_call: TRBD1; j_call: TRBJ2-1; v_call: TRBV9; cdr3_aa: CASSVGQGAWNEQFF
d_call: -; j_call: TRBJ1-1; v_call: TRBV15; cdr3_aa: CATSRAGQNTEAFF
d_call: -; j_call: TRBJ2-1; v_call: TRBV25-1; cdr3_aa: CASSGGWDFSAQFF
d_call: -; j_call: TRBJ1-5; v_call: TRBV7-9; cdr3_aa: CASSLGQPPQHF
d_call: -; j_call: TRBJ1-3; v_call: TRBV19; cdr3_aa: CASIPGQTGNTIYF
d_call: -; j_call: TRBJ2-7; v_call: TRBV19; cdr3_aa: CASSRRELGREQYF
d_call: -; j_call: TRBJ1-5; v_call: TRBV6-5; cdr3_aa: CASRPGRINQPQHF